The sequence of this T cell receptor (beta chain) was determined in a study of CD8+CD57+ T cells in acquired aplastic anemia. Germline values: CDR1 LNHDA, CDR2 SQIVND (reference sequence). The CDR3 extends over 13 amino acids. Trimming took off 4 bases at V and 11 bases at J, with 15 bases between the two ends. The template for TCR beta VDJ and CDR3 sequence profiling was genomic DNA. TCRdb passed the reads through MiXCR, listing each CDR3 protein once. There are about 200,000 distinct CDR3 sequences in the sample; 65% occur only once, and around 60% lies in the top ten. All sequencing subjects had displayed CD8+CD57+ cell expansion on flow cytometry. Among the patients, all had severe acquired aplastic anemia. All patients were therapy-naive when blood was sampled.

This chain uses TRBV19 with TRBJ1-5; possibly TRBD1 for D (5 bases). This receptor was identified in a human donor with aplastic anemia. Material: sorted CD4+, CD8+, or CD8+CD57+ T cells (not recorded which) from PBMCs. The DNA for the CDR3 is TGTGCCAGTAGTACGGAGGGGCGGGGAGCCCAGCATTTT. Translating it yields CASSTEGRGAQHF.